This TCR beta chain was observed in a study of cytomegalovirus exposure and HLA in healthy donors. Primers included in the PCR were 60 Vbeta and 13 Jbeta primers. Profiled with immunoSEQ multiplex PCR; TCRdb holds only in-frame clones, not every one. The table has 90,000 to 120,000 clones, 60% to 75% seen once. Turning to this clone: Its target is not known.

The germline V gene has CDR1 KGHSH and CDR2 LQKENI. The CDR3 totals 18 residues. V was clipped by 5 bases and J by 5 bases; unmatched bases: 16. Study outcomes and limitations: CMV antigen specificity of three CMV-associated chains was confirmed in vitro. In a later analysis, common viral pathogens appeared linked to several of the most significant clusters.

The material sequenced was PBMCs. The sequence came from a man aged 25-45 years in good health and CMV-seronegative. V usage is TRBV18 and J usage is TRBJ2-1; 9 bases fit TRBD1. The CDR3 sequence: CASSTRGQGSWGNNEQFF. CDR3 coding DNA: TGTGCCAGCTCAACTCGAGGACAGGGGAGTTGGGGAAACAATGAGCAGTTCTTC. The full variable domain, with the rest looked up from reference TRBV18 and TRBJ2-1, is NAGVMQNPRHLVRRRGQEARLRCSPMKGHSHVYWYRQLPEEGLKFMVYLQKENIIDESGMPKERFSAEFPKEGPSILRIQQVVRGDSAAYFCASSTRGQGSWGNNEQFFGPGTRLTVL.